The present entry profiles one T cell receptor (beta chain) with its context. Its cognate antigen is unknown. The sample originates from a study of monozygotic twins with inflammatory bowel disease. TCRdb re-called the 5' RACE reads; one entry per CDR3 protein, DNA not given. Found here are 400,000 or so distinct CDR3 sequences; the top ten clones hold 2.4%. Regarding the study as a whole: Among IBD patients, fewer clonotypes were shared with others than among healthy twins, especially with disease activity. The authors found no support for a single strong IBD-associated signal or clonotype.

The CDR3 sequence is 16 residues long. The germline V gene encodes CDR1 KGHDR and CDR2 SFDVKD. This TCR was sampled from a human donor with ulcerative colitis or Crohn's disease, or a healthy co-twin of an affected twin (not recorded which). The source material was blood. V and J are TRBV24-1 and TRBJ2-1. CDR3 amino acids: CATSDLSADSYNEQFF.